The T cell receptor beta chain described here comes from a study of radiotherapy plus CTLA-4 blockade in lung cancer. For the study at large: Disease control was seen in approximately 31% of patients, objective responses in 15% to 20%. Overall study results and limits: Early clone dynamics of blood T cells, plus interferon-beta, reportedly predicted response best. There was expansion of tumor-derived TCR clones in blood after radiotherapy plus ipilimumab.

A remark on this clone: Its antigen is not known.

Focal radiation and CTLA-4 blockade (ipilimumab) were tested in chemo-refractory metastatic non-small-cell lung cancer patients. Assay used: immunoSEQ multiplex PCR; TCRdb lists only in-frame clones, some missing. This table holds roughly 90,000 clones, 60% to 80% found once. The specimen comprised peripheral blood, sampled from a patient treated with radiotherapy plus ipilimumab. This clonotype originated in a human donor with non-small cell lung cancer that progressed on radiotherapy plus ipilimumab.

The CDR3 DNA reads as TGTGCCAGCAGTTTATTTTGGGGTTCCTACAATGAGCAGTTCTTC. Its translation is CASSLFWGSYNEQFF. The chain has TRBV27 and TRBJ2-1; D is undetermined. Germline V gene lookup returns CDR1 MNHEY and CDR2 SMNVEV (reference sequence). The CDR3 loop spans 15 amino acids. V shed 1 base and J shed 1 base, with 8 bases lying between them.